What follows are 21 T cell receptor beta chains derived from one specimen sequenced in a study of cytomegalovirus exposure and HLA in healthy donors. Vbeta (60) and Jbeta (13) primers were used in the PCR. TCRdb's copy holds only in-frame clones and misses some; the assay was immunoSEQ multiplex PCR. The data show around 150,000 clones, more than 70% seen once. The sample taken for sequencing was PBMCs. The receptor source for this set is a man in his 60s in good health and CMV-seronegative.

In this sample, this clone turned up a few times. This CDR3 reads CASSQAQGRLSEQFF. DNA of the CDR3: TGCGCCAGCAGCCAAGCACAGGGGAGATTATCTGAGCAGTTCTTC. The chain has TRBV4-3 and TRBJ2-1; 7 bases are shared with TRBD1. Germline-derived CDR1 and CDR2 are LGHNA and YSLEER. With V trimmed by 1 base and J by 9 bases, 9 bases remained unmatched. The CDR3 runs 15 residues.

The chain employs TRBV7-6 and TRBJ2-5, with D tentatively TRBD1 (7 bases). Trimming took 7 bases from V and 3 from J, leaving 15 bases between them. CDR1 and CDR2 (germline): SGHVS, FNYEAQ. The CDR3 consists of 14 residues. The CDR3 DNA reads TGTGCCAGCAACGTAGGGGGGACAGAAGAGACCCAGTACTTC. Protein: CASNVGGTEETQYF.

A note on this clone: The junction and the germline gene differ at one end; a read error may be behind it. This chain uses TRBV28 with TRBJ2-7; D is perhaps TRBD2 (8 bases). Germline loops: CDR1 MDHEN, CDR2 SYDVKM. This CDR3 has 14 amino acids. This CDR3 reads CASSMQGGSGRGDF. For the CDR3, the DNA is TGTGCCAGCAGCATGCAGGGGGGATCCGGGCGGGGGGACTTC.

This sequence joins TRBV27 and TRBJ2-7; D is perhaps TRBD1 (5 bases). The CDR3 totals 15 residues. Germline values: CDR1 MNHEY, CDR2 SMNVEV (reference sequence). V shed 4 bases and J shed 4 bases, with 17 bases lying between them. The CDR3 loop reads CASSSASQGTYEQYF. The CDR3 nucleotides are TGTGCCAGCAGTTCTGCCAGCCAGGGAACTTACGAGCAGTACTTC.

Only a few counts were recorded for this clone. The rearrangement joins TRBV5-4 to TRBJ2-6, with 8 bases matching TRBD1. Germline lookup yields CDR1 SGHNT and CDR2 YYREEE (reference sequence). The CDR3 totals 15 residues. Trimming removed 3 bases from V and 1 base from J; junction bases left unmatched: 0. CDR3 loop: CASSWTGSGANVLTF. The CDR3 nucleotides read TGTGCCAGCAGCTGGACAGGGTCTGGGGCCAACGTCCTGACTTTC.

The chain uses TRBV28 and TRBJ2-3; tentatively, D is TRBD1 (6 bases). Germline values: CDR1 MDHEN, CDR2 SYDVKM. The V end was cut by 2 bases, the J end by 3 bases, with 12 bases between. The CDR3 is 15 residues long. The chain's CDR3 is CASSLAGAETDTQYF. In nucleotides, the CDR3 is TGTGCCAGCAGTTTAGCAGGGGCAGAAACAGATACGCAGTATTTT. The full variable domain, in which reference TRBV28 and TRBJ2-3 provide the parts outside the CDR3, is DVKVTQSSRYLVKRTGEKVFLECVQDMDHENMFWYRQDPGLGLRLIYFSYDVKMKEKGDIPEGYSVSREKKERFSLILESASTNQTSMYLCASSLAGAETDTQYFGPGTRLTVL.

The chain joins TRBV19 to TRBJ1-5; the match to TRBD1 covers 7 bases. This CDR3 has 15 amino acids. In germline, CDR1 is LNHDA, CDR2 SQIVND (reference sequence). The trim removed 3 bases at V and 0 bases at J, leaving 2 bases unmatched. This CDR3 is CASSMRQGSNQPQHF. The CDR3 DNA follows: TGTGCCAGTAGTATGCGACAGGGTAGCAATCAGCCCCAGCATTTT. The variable domain in full, with the rest retrieved from reference TRBV19 and TRBJ1-5, is DGGITQSPKYLFRKEGQNVTLSCEQNLNHDAMYWYRQDPGQGLRLIYYSQIVNDFQKGDIAEGYSVSREKKESFPLTVTSAQKNPTAFYLCASSMRQGSNQPQHFGDGTRLSIL.

A single count supports this clone. V usage is TRBV2 and J usage is TRBJ2-5; 7 nucleotides line up with TRBD1. After removal of 6 bases from V and 1 base from J, the junction contained 11 bases not matched to a gene. Germline V CDR1 and CDR2: SNHLY, FYNNEI. This CDR3 has 16 amino acids. This CDR3 is CASRPPARTGQETQYF. In nucleotides, the CDR3 is TGTGCCAGCAGACCACCAGCCCGGACAGGCCAAGAGACCCAGTACTTC. Full variable domain (rest looked up from reference TRBV2 and TRBJ2-5): EPEVTQTPSHQVTQMGQEVILRCVPISNHLYFYWYRQILGQKVEFLVSFYNNEISEKSEIFDDQFSVERPDGSNFTLKIRSTKLEDSAMYFCASRPPARTGQETQYFGPGTRLLVL.

V usage is TRBV5-6 and J usage is TRBJ2-4; a weak D match, TRBD2 (5 bases). The CDR3 has 14 residues. Trimming removed 5 bases from V and 1 base from J, with 10 bases in between. Germline CDR1 and CDR2: SGHDT and YYEEEE. CDR3 sequence reads: CASRHTRAKNIQYF. The CDR3 DNA reads TGTGCCAGCAGACATACTAGGGCCAAAAACATTCAGTACTTC.

The rearrangement joins TRBV7-8 to TRBJ2-2; 9 bases line up with TRBD2. Trimming took 3 bases from V and 4 from J; bases not matched to a gene: 3. The V gene's germline CDR1 is SGHVS and CDR2 FQNEAQ. This CDR3 is 15 amino acids long. The CDR3 DNA reads TGTGCCAGCAGCTTGGGGGGACTAGCCACCGGGGAGCTGTTTTTT. It encodes CASSLGGLATGELFF. Full variable domain (outside the CDR3, taken from reference TRBV7-8 and TRBJ2-2): GAGVSQSPRYKVAKRGQDVALRCDPISGHVSLFWYQQALGQGPEFLTYFQNEAQLDKSGLPSDRFFAERPEGSVSTLKIQRTQQEDSAVYLCASSLGGLATGELFFGEGSRLTVL.

The genes are TRBV5-1 and TRBJ2-2; weak D call: TRBD2 (6 bases). V was clipped by 0 bases and J by 10 bases, with 22 bases between them. The CDR3 runs 17 residues. Germline CDR1 reads SGHRS; CDR2 reads YFSETQ. CDR3 sequence reads: CASSLEGGAWSSEELFF. The CDR3, as DNA: TGCGCCAGCAGCTTGGAGGGCGGGGCCTGGTCCTCTGAGGAGCTGTTTTTT.

V usage is TRBV28 and J usage is TRBJ2-6; D remains unclear. CDR3 length: 15 residues. Trimming took off 3 bases at V and 2 bases at J, with 8 bases between the two ends. Per the germline V gene, CDR1 is MDHEN and CDR2 is SYDVKM. The CDR3 sequence is CASSLGRPGANVLTF. The CDR3 bases are TGTGCCAGCAGTTTGGGCCGCCCTGGGGCCAACGTCCTGACTTTC. The entire variable domain, with the rest obtained from reference TRBV28 and TRBJ2-6, is as follows: DVKVTQSSRYLVKRTGEKVFLECVQDMDHENMFWYRQDPGLGLRLIYFSYDVKMKEKGDIPEGYSVSREKKERFSLILESASTNQTSMYLCASSLGRPGANVLTFGAGSRLTVL.

V usage is TRBV9 and J usage is TRBJ1-1; 7 nucleotides align to TRBD1. CDR3 length: 15 amino acids. Germline V gene lookup returns CDR1 SGDLS and CDR2 YYNGEE. V lost 4 bases to trimming and J lost 1 base; unmatched junction nucleotides: 7. For the CDR3, the DNA is TGTGCCAGCAGCCAAGGGGGACAGCCGAACACTGAAGCTTTCTTT. This sequence encodes CASSQGGQPNTEAFF.

The V gene is TRBV11-2, the J gene TRBJ2-7; 7 positions agree with TRBD2. Trimming cost V 9 bases and J 0 bases; bases outside gene matches: 8. The CDR3 is made up of 14 amino acids. Germline values: CDR1 SGHAT, CDR2 FQNNGV. The CDR3 bases are TGTGCCAGTAACACGGGACTAAACTCCTACGAGCAGTACTTC. It yields the protein CASNTGLNSYEQYF.

This clone turned up a few times. The rearrangement joins TRBV27 to TRBJ1-6; 8 positions match TRBD1. Germline CDR1 reads MNHEY; CDR2 reads SMNVEV (reference sequence). Losses at the gene ends were 6 bases for V and 4 bases for J; bases not matched to a gene: 5. CDR3 length equals 15 residues. The CDR3 sequence is CASSDRGPYNSPLHF. The CDR3, as DNA: TGTGCCAGCAGCGACAGGGGCCCTTATAATTCACCCCTCCACTTT.

This chain uses TRBV2 with TRBJ2-5; 10 bases are a match to TRBD2. There are 16 residues in the CDR3. CDR1 SNHLY and CDR2 FYNNEI come from the germline V gene. V lost 0 bases, J lost 5 bases, and 6 bases stayed unmatched. The CDR3: CASSEASGGYLETQYF. CDR3 in DNA: TGTGCCAGCAGTGAAGCTAGCGGGGGGTATCTGGAGACCCAGTACTTC.

The chain uses TRBV18 and TRBJ2-1, with 9 bases that match TRBD2. CDR1 and CDR2 (germline): KGHSH, LQKENI. This CDR3 has 17 residues. The J segment lost 2 bases and the V segment lost 0 bases, leaving 5 bases of the junction unmatched. For the CDR3, the DNA is TGTGCCAGCTCACCACCGGCCAGCGGGGGGCCCTACAATGAGCAGTTCTTC. It specifies CASSPPASGGPYNEQFF.

This chain uses TRBV10-3 with TRBJ2-3, with D tentatively TRBD2 (5 bases). Germline CDR1 is ENHRY and CDR2 is SYGVKD. With 8 bases removed from V and 3 bases from J, the gap between germline ends came to 24 bases. The CDR3 runs to 17 residues. CDR3: CAIQVGPASTRTDTQYF. The CDR3 DNA follows: TGTGCCATCCAAGTCGGGCCTGCTAGCACTAGGACAGATACGCAGTATTTT.

The gene calls are TRBV7-2 and TRBJ2-3; no definite D call. Per germline, CDR1 SGHTA and CDR2 FQGNSA. V was trimmed by 9 bases and J by 12 bases, leaving 19 bases between them. The CDR3 spans 12 residues. CDR3 coding DNA: TGTGCCAGTAGCCCGCCTACCCCCGTTCAGTATTTT. Protein: CASSPPTPVQYF.

The sample holds a few counts of this clone. This chain joins TRBV7-2 and TRBJ2-1; D ambiguous. CDR1 SGHTA and CDR2 FQGNSA come from the germline V gene. The CDR3 has 12 residues. The germline V and J ends were trimmed by 6 bases and 8 bases, with 11 bases remaining between them. CDR3 protein: CASRELSDEQFF. DNA of the CDR3: TGTGCCAGCAGGGAGCTATCGGATGAGCAGTTCTTC.

The rearrangement links TRBV7-2 to TRBJ1-4; tentatively, D is TRBD1 (6 bases). The V and J ends lost 0 bases and 8 bases respectively, with 13 bases between them. The CDR3 contains 15 residues. CDR1 and CDR2 from the germline V gene are SGHTA and FQGNSA. CDR3 sequence (DNA): TGTGCCAGCAGCTTAGCGTCAGGGGCCCAGGAAAAACTGTTTTTT. This gives the protein CASSLASGAQEKLFF.